Detailed here is one TCR beta chain. Germline CDR1 is MNHNS and CDR2 is SASEGT. The CDR3 is made up of 15 amino acids. V gave up 4 bases and J gave up 4 bases; unmatched junction bases: 0. Control samples were healthy donors' buffy coats. This record belongs to a study of STAT5B mutations in CD4+ large granular lymphocyte leukemia. Sequenced by immunoSEQ multiplex PCR; TCRdb stores in-frame clones only, minus some. The data hold tens of thousands of clones, with approximately 81% observed a single time. This TCR was sampled from a human donor in good health. The J gene is TRBJ2-1, the V gene TRBV6-1; the match to TRBD2 covers 14 bases. The sequencing input was CD4+ T cells from blood buffy coats. The CDR3 coding sequence is TGTGCCAGCAGTGGACTAGCGGGAGGGTACAATGAGCAGTTCTTC. Its translation is CASSGLAGGYNEQFF.